This T cell receptor beta chain derives from a study of blood T cells in healthy people across ages. V lost 5 bases and J 2 bases, leaving 19 bases between the germline ends. In germline, CDR1 is SGHNT, CDR2 YENEEA. This CDR3 comprises 17 residues. A J-beta primer mix and a sample-barcoded 5' primer were used in a second PCR of about 7 to 12 cycles. TCRdb redid the calling of the 5' RACE reads with MiXCR, one entry per CDR3 protein. Of over 1.5 million distinct CDR3 sequences listed, less than 50% are singletons. The J gene is TRBJ2-1, the V gene TRBV11-3, with D perhaps matching TRBD2 (5 bases). The material sequenced was blood. This clonotype was obtained from a woman in her thirties or forties in good health. The chain's CDR3 is CASSNRGLDGAYNEQFF. CDR3 in DNA: TGTGCCAGCAGCAACAGAGGGCTGGACGGAGCCTACAATGAGCAGTTCTTC.